This T cell receptor beta chain is from a study of blood T cell repertoires in COVID-19. Across the study: Acute and convalescent COVID-19 specimens originated in the United States, Italy and Spain. Sources were T cells, B-cell-depleted T cells, or PBMCs; the material itself was cDNA or gDNA.

The V end lost 4 bases, the J end lost 2 bases, and 18 bases lay between the germline ends. Germline CDR1 MNHEY, CDR2 SVGAGI. The CDR3 is made up of 16 amino acids. The authors' processing: From reference gene primer amplification, estimates of nucleated cell counts were derived. TCRdb's copy holds only in-frame clones and misses some; the assay was immunoSEQ multiplex PCR. V, J and clone size were drawn from that table, and D and trimming were deduced from the DNA. The sample lists roughly 180,000 clones, more than 80% occurring once. The material sequenced was peripheral blood. The chain uses TRBV6-5 and TRBJ2-7; D may be TRBD1 (7 bases). The TCR was taken from a human donor in a cohort sampled during active COVID-19. CDR3 in DNA: TGTGCCAGCAGTTTATTGGGAGGACAGGCACCCTACGAGCAGTACTTC. The encoded protein is CASSLLGGQAPYEQYF.